Below, 25 T cell receptor beta chains from the same sample are listed, as sequenced in a study of cytomegalovirus exposure and HLA in healthy donors. Only in-frame clones appear in the TCRdb table, and some are missing; sequencing was by immunoSEQ multiplex PCR. The profile shows fewer than 350,000 clones, around 89% of them singletons. The sequenced sample was PBMCs. All receptors come from a woman younger than 35 in good health and CMV-seronegative.

The chain is built from TRBV6-5 and TRBJ1-5, with unresolved D. CDR3 length equals 15 residues. The V end lost 0 bases, the J end lost 0 bases, and 6 bases lay between the germline ends. Germline V CDR1 and CDR2: MNHEY, SVGAGI. CDR3 amino acids: CASSYSTASNQPQHF. CDR3 nucleotides: TGTGCCAGCAGTTACTCGACTGCTAGCAATCAGCCCCAGCATTTT.

This chain links TRBV27 with TRBJ2-2, with 9 bases aligning to TRBD2. The germline CDR1 and CDR2 sequences are MNHEY and SMNVEV (reference sequence). This CDR3 has 21 residues. V lost 6 bases to trimming and J lost 3 bases; unmatched junction nucleotides: 23. CDR3 region: CASSYRRLRAGGPVDTGELFF. The CDR3, as DNA: TGTGCCAGCAGCTACAGGAGGTTAAGGGCGGGAGGGCCAGTTGACACCGGGGAGCTGTTTTTT.

As to this clone: The sample holds other DNA sequences that translate to the same CDR3. CDR3 bases: TGTGCCAGCAGCTTGGGGGCATATGAGCAGTTCTTC. The encoded protein is CASSLGAYEQFF. The gene calls are TRBV5-6 and TRBJ2-1, with D unresolved. The V and J ends lost 0 bases and 8 bases respectively, with 6 bases between them. The CDR3 loop spans 12 amino acids. Germline loops: CDR1 SGHDT, CDR2 YYEEEE.

Only a few counts were recorded for this clone. The CDR3 loop reads CASSLWGDVYNQPQHF. CDR3 in DNA: TGTGCCAGCAGTTTATGGGGGGACGTCTACAATCAGCCCCAGCATTTT. The V call is TRBV27, the J call TRBJ1-5; D might be TRBD1 (5 bases). Trimming removed 1 base from V and 3 bases from J, with 13 bases in between. In germline, CDR1 is MNHEY, CDR2 SMNVEV (reference sequence). The CDR3 extends over 16 amino acids.

The rearrangement joins TRBV9 to TRBJ1-1; 8 bases align to TRBD1. Germline CDR1 reads SGDLS; CDR2 reads YYNGEE. V gave up 7 bases and J gave up 9 bases; unmatched junction bases: 8. This CDR3 has 12 residues. CDR3 residues: CASGSGTGKAFF. CDR3 coding DNA: TGTGCCAGCGGATCCGGGACAGGAAAAGCTTTCTTT.

V gene TRBV7-9 combines with J gene TRBJ1-5; D unresolved. Germline V CDR1 and CDR2: SEHNR, FQNEAQ (reference sequence). The CDR3 consists of 14 residues. V gave up 1 base and J gave up 5 bases, with 9 bases separating them. The CDR3 DNA is TGTGCCAGCAGCTTAGTTGGCGGGGATCAGCCCCAGCATTTT. It yields the protein CASSLVGGDQPQHF.

CDR3 region: CASSSQGVHTEAFF. The CDR3 DNA follows: TGTGCCAGCAGTTCGCAAGGGGTCCACACTGAAGCTTTCTTT. The chain combines TRBV27 with TRBJ1-1; weak D call: TRBD1 (5 bases). Per the germline V gene, CDR1 is MNHEY and CDR2 is SMNVEV (reference sequence). This CDR3 has 14 amino acids. V shed 4 bases and J shed 3 bases, with 12 bases lying between them.

The chain employs TRBV18 and TRBJ2-2; the match to TRBD1 covers 8 bases. The CDR3 is made up of 18 amino acids. Germline V CDR1 and CDR2: KGHSH, LQKENI. Losses at the gene ends were 4 bases for V and 0 bases for J; bases not matched to a gene: 10. Written as DNA, the CDR3 is TGTGCCAGCTCACTACAACAAACAGGGGGTGCGAACACCGGGGAGCTGTTTTTT. It codes for CASSLQQTGGANTGELFF.

This sequence joins TRBV15 and TRBJ1-3; D ambiguous. CDR1 and CDR2 from the germline V gene are LNHNV and YYDKDF (reference sequence). V was shortened by 3 bases and J by 0 bases, with 12 bases between the two germline ends. This CDR3 has 16 amino acids. CDR3 coding DNA: TGTGCCACCAGCAGTCATATTGACAACTCTGGAAACACCATATATTTT. This encodes CATSSHIDNSGNTIYF.

This clone was detected only once. This chain uses TRBV6-5 with TRBJ2-7; 12 bases are a match to TRBD1. CDR1 MNHEY and CDR2 SVGAGI come from the germline V gene. Unmatched junction bases numbered 6, after V lost 4 bases and J lost 5 bases. The CDR3 spans 15 residues. The chain's CDR3 is CASSSPGTGGDEQYF. CDR3 sequence (DNA): TGTGCCAGCAGTTCCCCCGGGACAGGGGGCGACGAGCAGTACTTC.

This clone was found a few times. The V and J genes are TRBV6-5 and TRBJ1-5; 9 nucleotides align to TRBD1. CDR1 is MNHEY and CDR2 is SVGAGI in the germline V gene. V lost 5 bases and J lost 5; bases outside the gene matches: 4. The CDR3 is 14 residues long. The DNA of the CDR3 is TGTGCCAGCAGTCGACAGGGGGGCGATCAGCCCCAGCATTTT. Translation: CASSRQGGDQPQHF.

As to this clone: The sample contains more than one DNA sequence encoding this CDR3. This sequence joins TRBV9 and TRBJ1-1, with 8 bases that match TRBD1. After removal of 4 bases from V and 0 bases from J, the junction contained 5 bases not matched to a gene. Per germline, CDR1 SGDLS and CDR2 YYNGEE. The CDR3 consists of 15 residues. In DNA form, the CDR3 reads TGTGCCAGCAGCCCCCGGACAGGGTTGAACACTGAAGCTTTCTTT. It specifies CASSPRTGLNTEAFF.

This chain uses TRBV9 with TRBJ1-1, with D perhaps TRBD1 (5 bases). CDR1 and CDR2 from the germline V gene are SGDLS and YYNGEE. The CDR3 runs to 14 residues. V was shortened by 4 bases and J by 8 bases, with 18 bases between the two germline ends. In DNA form, the CDR3 reads TGTGCCAGCAGCCCTAGAGGGTCGGGGGTGGAAGCTTTCTTT. Protein: CASSPRGSGVEAFF. The whole variable domain, remainder taken from reference TRBV9 and TRBJ1-1, is DSGVTQTPKHLITATGQRVTLRCSPRSGDLSVYWYQQSLDQGLQFLIQYYNGEERAKGNILERFSAQQFPDLHSELNLSSLELGDSALYFCASSPRGSGVEAFFGQGTRLTVV.

The chain couples TRBV5-6 to TRBJ1-2; no definite D call. Trimming removed 0 bases at V and 5 bases at J, with 14 bases between. Germline CDR1 is SGHDT and CDR2 is YYEEEE. The CDR3 spans 15 residues. The CDR3 DNA reads TGTGCCAGCAGCTTGGCCGTTACTCAGGCGTATGGCTACACCTTC. Encoded protein: CASSLAVTQAYGYTF.

This rearrangement joins TRBV30 to TRBJ2-7; 7 bases fit TRBD2. Germline CDR1 reads GTSNPN; CDR2 reads SVGIG (reference sequence). The CDR3 length is 14 residues. With 0 bases clipped from V and 4 bases from J, the junction kept 6 bases outside the gene matches. The CDR3, as DNA: TGTGCCTGGAGTGTTGGAGCGGGAAGATACGAGCAGTACTTC. Amino acids: CAWSVGAGRYEQYF.

The V call is TRBV7-2, the J call TRBJ2-7; D gene uncertain. This CDR3 contains 14 residues. The V and J ends lost 4 bases and 6 bases respectively, with 16 bases between them. The germline V gene has CDR1 SGHTA and CDR2 FQGNSA. The chain's CDR3 is CASSSVAIRGEQYF. For the CDR3, the DNA is TGTGCCAGCAGCTCAGTAGCAATTCGTGGCGAGCAGTACTTC. Using reference TRBV7-2 and TRBJ2-7 for the parts outside the CDR3, the full variable domain is GAGVSQSPSNKVTEKGKDVELRCDPISGHTALYWYRQSLGQGLEFLIYFQGNSAPDKSGLPSDRFSAERTGGSVSTLTIQRTQQEDSAVYLCASSSVAIRGEQYFGPGTRLTVT.

The chain links TRBV7-3 to TRBJ2-1, with 8 bases aligning to TRBD2. Germline CDR1 is SGHTA and CDR2 is FQGTGA. The length of the CDR3 is 15 residues. V trimming: 4 bases; J trimming: 4 bases; junction bases outside the gene matches: 6. CDR3 sequence: CASSSSGRIYNEQFF. Here the CDR3 DNA reads TGTGCCAGCAGCTCAAGCGGGAGAATATACAATGAGCAGTTCTTC.

The chain links TRBV28 to TRBJ2-7; D not resolved. V lost 5 bases to trimming and J lost 3 bases, with 8 bases between them. The CDR3 is 12 amino acids. The germline CDR1 and CDR2 sequences are MDHEN and SYDVKM. The CDR3 sequence: CASSIQRYEQYF. In DNA form, the CDR3 reads TGTGCCAGCAGTATCCAGCGCTACGAGCAGTACTTC.

This chain connects TRBV5-1 to TRBJ2-3, with 16 nucleotides matching TRBD2. There are 21 residues in the CDR3. V dropped 2 bases and J dropped 5; count of bases not matched to a gene: 17. Germline-derived CDR1 and CDR2 are SGHRS and YFSETQ. Here the CDR3 reads CASSFFIPGTSGRALGDTQYF. The CDR3 DNA reads as TGCGCCAGCAGCTTCTTTATACCAGGGACTAGCGGGAGGGCCCTTGGAGATACGCAGTATTTT. The full variable domain, rest sourced from reference TRBV5-1 and TRBJ2-3, is KAGVTQTPRYLIKTRGQQVTLSCSPISGHRSVSWYQQTPGQGLQFLFEYFSETQRNKGNFPGRFSGRQFSNSRSEMNVSTLELGDSALYLCASSFFIPGTSGRALGDTQYFGPGTRLTVL.

The chain couples TRBV27 to TRBJ2-7, with 9 bases matching TRBD1. Unmatched junction bases numbered 6, after V lost 4 bases and J lost 2 bases. Germline V gene data show CDR1 as MNHEY and CDR2 as SMNVEV (reference sequence). CDR3 length: 15 amino acids. As DNA, the CDR3 is TGTGCCAGCAGTTGGACCGGGACAGGGACCTACGAGCAGTACTTC. Translating it yields CASSWTGTGTYEQYF.

This sequence joins TRBV6-5 and TRBJ2-7; D is perhaps TRBD2 (5 bases). The ends were cut back, 7 bases at V and 2 bases at J, with 12 bases in the middle. The CDR3 is made up of 13 amino acids. From germline, CDR1 is MNHEY and CDR2 SVGAGI. In DNA, the CDR3 is TGTGCCAGCAAACTAGAGAAAACCTACGAGCAGTACTTC. Its protein product is CASKLEKTYEQYF.

This chain joins TRBV7-6 and TRBJ2-1, with D unresolved. The CDR3 is 16 residues long. CDR1 is SGHVS, CDR2 FNYEAQ, per germline. Trimming took off 1 base at V and 4 bases at J, with 14 bases between the two ends. The CDR3 here is CASSLVRRRQYNEQFF. In nucleotides, the CDR3 is TGTGCCAGCAGCTTAGTGCGCAGGCGTCAATACAATGAGCAGTTCTTC.

This chain connects TRBV5-1 to TRBJ1-3; D may be TRBD1 (6 bases). V was cut by 4 bases and J by 0 bases, with 11 bases left in between. The CDR3 is made up of 15 amino acids. Per germline, CDR1 SGHRS and CDR2 YFSETQ. The CDR3 reads CASSNGQRSGNTIYF. The CDR3 DNA reads TGCGCCAGCAGCAACGGACAGCGCTCTGGAAACACCATATATTTT. The full variable domain, rest sourced from reference TRBV5-1 and TRBJ1-3, is KAGVTQTPRYLIKTRGQQVTLSCSPISGHRSVSWYQQTPGQGLQFLFEYFSETQRNKGNFPGRFSGRQFSNSRSEMNVSTLELGDSALYLCASSNGQRSGNTIYFGEGSWLTVV.

In the case of this clone: An end of the junction does not agree with germline; a read error may underlie this. This CDR3 reads CASSQAPGERGPF. CDR3 coding DNA: TGCGCCAGCAGCCAGGCCCCTGGGGAAAGGGGCCCCTTC. This chain joins TRBV5-1 and TRBJ1-2, with a possible D match to TRBD1 (5 bases). The CDR3 length is 13 residues. The germline V gene encodes CDR1 SGHRS and CDR2 YFSETQ.

V usage is TRBV19 and J usage is TRBJ2-7, with a possible D match to TRBD2 (5 bases). Germline V gives CDR1 LNHDA, CDR2 SQIVND (reference sequence). The CDR3 runs to 14 residues. The V gene lost 3 bases and the J gene lost 3 bases, with 12 bases spanning the gap. The CDR3 bases are TGTGCCAGTAGTATCTCTCCGGGAAGCTACGAGCAGTACTTC. Amino acids: CASSISPGSYEQYF. The full variable domain, rest sourced from reference TRBV19 and TRBJ2-7, is DGGITQSPKYLFRKEGQNVTLSCEQNLNHDAMYWYRQDPGQGLRLIYYSQIVNDFQKGDIAEGYSVSREKKESFPLTVTSAQKNPTAFYLCASSISPGSYEQYFGPGTRLTVT.